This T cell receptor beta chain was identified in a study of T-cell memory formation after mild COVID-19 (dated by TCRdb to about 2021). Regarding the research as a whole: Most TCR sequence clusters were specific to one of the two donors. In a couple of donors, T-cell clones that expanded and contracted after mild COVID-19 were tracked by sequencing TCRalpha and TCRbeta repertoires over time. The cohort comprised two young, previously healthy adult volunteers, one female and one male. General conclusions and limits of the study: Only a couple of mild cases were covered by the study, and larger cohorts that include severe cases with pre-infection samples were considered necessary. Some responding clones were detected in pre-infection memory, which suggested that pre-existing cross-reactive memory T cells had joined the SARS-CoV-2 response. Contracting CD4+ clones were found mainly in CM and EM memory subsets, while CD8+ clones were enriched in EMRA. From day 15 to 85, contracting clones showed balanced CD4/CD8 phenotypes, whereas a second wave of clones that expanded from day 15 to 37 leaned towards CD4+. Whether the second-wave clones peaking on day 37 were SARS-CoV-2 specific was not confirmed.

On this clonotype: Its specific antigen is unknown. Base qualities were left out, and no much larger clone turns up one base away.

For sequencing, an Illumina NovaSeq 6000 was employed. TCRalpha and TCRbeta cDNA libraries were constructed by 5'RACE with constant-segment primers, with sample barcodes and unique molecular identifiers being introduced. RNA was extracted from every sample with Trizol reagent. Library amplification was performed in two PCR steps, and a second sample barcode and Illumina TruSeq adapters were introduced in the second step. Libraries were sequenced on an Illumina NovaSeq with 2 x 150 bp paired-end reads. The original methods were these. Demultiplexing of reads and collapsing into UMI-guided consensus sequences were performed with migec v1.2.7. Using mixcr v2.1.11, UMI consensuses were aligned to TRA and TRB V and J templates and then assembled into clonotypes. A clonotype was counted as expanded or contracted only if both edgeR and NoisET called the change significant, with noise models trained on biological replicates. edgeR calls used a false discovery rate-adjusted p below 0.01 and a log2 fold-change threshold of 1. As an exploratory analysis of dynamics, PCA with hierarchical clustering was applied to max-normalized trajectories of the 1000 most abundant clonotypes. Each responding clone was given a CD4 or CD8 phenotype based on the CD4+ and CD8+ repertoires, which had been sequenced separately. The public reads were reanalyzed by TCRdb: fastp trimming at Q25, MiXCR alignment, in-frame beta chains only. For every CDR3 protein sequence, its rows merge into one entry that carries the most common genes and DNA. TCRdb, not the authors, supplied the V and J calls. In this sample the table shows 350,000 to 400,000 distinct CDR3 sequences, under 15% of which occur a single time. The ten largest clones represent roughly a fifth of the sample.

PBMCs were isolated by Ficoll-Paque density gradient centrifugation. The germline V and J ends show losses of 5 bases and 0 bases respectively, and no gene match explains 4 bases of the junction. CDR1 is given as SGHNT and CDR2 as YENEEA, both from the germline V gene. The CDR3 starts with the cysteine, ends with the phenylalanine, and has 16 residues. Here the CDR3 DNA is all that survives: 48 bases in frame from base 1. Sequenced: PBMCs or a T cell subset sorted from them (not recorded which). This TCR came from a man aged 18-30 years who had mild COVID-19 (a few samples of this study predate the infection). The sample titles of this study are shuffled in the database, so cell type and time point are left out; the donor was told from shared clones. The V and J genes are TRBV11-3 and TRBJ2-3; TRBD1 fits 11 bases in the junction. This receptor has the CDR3 CASSRGQGASTDTQYF. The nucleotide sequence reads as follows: TGTGCCAGCAGCCGAGGACAGGGGGCTAGCACAGATACGCAGTATTTT.